This record covers a single TCR beta chain. This entry is derived from a study of long-term antiretroviral therapy in people with HIV. Running of the v3.0 immunoSEQ assay took place at survey level. Some clones are missing from TCRdb's copy, which holds only in-frame ones; the method was immunoSEQ multiplex PCR. The sample yields about 19,000 clones, about 91% seen once. Germline CDR1 SGHVS, CDR2 FQNEAQ. The CDR3 is 15 amino acids. The germline V and J ends were trimmed by 2 bases and 5 bases, with 13 bases remaining between them. The chain is built from TRBV7-8 and TRBJ1-5, with D possibly TRBD1 on 6 matching bases. The sequence was collected from a man aged 18 to 29 with HIV. The source was unsorted PBMCs, collected 2.1 years after starting antiretroviral therapy. The CDR3 DNA is TGTGCCAGCAGCTTACACAGGGCTGGGGATCAGCCCCAGCATTTT. Amino acid sequence: CASSLHRAGDQPQHF. The full variable domain, its missing parts supplied by reference TRBV7-8 and TRBJ1-5, is GAGVSQSPRYKVAKRGQDVALRCDPISGHVSLFWYQQALGQGPEFLTYFQNEAQLDKSGLPSDRFFAERPEGSVSTLKIQRTQQEDSAVYLCASSLHRAGDQPQHFGDGTRLSIL.